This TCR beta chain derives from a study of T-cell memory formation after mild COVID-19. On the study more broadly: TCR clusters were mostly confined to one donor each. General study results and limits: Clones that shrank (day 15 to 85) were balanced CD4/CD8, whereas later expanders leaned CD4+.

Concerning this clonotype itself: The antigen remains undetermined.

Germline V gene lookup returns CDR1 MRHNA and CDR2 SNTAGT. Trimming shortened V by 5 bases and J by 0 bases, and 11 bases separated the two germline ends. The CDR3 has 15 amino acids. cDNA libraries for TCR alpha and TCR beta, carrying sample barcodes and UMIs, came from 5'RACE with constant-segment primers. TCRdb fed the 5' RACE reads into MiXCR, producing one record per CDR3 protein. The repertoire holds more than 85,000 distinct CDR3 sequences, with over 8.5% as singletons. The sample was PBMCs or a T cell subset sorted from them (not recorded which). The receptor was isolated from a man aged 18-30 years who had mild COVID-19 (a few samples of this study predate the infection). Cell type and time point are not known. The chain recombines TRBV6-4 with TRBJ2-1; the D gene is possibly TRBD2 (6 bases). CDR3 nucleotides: TGTGCCAGCAGTCCTGTGGGGGGCTCCTACAATGAGCAGTTCTTC. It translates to CASSPVGGSYNEQFF.